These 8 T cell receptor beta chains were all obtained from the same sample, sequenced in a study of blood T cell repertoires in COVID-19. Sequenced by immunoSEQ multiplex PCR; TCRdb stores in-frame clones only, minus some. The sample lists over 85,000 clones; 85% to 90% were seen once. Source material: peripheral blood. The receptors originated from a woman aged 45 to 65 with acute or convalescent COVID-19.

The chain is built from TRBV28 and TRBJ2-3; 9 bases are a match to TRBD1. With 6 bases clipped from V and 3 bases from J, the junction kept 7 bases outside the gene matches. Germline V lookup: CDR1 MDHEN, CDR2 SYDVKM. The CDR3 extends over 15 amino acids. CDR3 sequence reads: CASSATGGRTDTQYF. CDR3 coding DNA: TGTGCCAGCAGCGCAACAGGGGGCCGTACAGATACGCAGTATTTT. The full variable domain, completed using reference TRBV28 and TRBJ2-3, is DVKVTQSSRYLVKRTGEKVFLECVQDMDHENMFWYRQDPGLGLRLIYFSYDVKMKEKGDIPEGYSVSREKKERFSLILESASTNQTSMYLCASSATGGRTDTQYFGPGTRLTVL.

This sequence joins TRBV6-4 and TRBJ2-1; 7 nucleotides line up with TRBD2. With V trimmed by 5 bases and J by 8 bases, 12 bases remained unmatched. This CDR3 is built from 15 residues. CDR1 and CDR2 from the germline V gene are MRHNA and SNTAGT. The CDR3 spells CASSLERGGLYEQFF. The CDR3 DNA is TGTGCCAGCAGTCTTGAGCGGGGAGGTTTGTATGAGCAGTTCTTC.

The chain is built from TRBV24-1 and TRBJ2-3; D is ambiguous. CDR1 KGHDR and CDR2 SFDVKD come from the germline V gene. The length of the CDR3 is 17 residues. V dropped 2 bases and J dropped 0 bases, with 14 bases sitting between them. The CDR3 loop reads CATSDSPYFGSTDTQYF. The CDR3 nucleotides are TGTGCCACCAGTGATTCACCCTATTTTGGTAGCACAGATACGCAGTATTTT.

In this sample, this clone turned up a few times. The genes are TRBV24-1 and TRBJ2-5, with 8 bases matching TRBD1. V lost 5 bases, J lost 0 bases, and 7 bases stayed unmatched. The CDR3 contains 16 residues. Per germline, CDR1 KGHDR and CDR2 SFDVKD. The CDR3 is CATSGGQGRYQETQYF. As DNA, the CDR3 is TGTGCCACCAGTGGAGGACAGGGAAGGTACCAAGAGACCCAGTACTTC.

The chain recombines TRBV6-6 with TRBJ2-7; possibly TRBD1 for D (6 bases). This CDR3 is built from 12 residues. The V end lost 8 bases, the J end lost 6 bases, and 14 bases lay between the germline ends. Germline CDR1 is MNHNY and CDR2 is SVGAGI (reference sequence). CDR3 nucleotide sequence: TGTGCCAGCTCCAGGGGATTCGGCGAGCAGTACTTC. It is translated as CASSRGFGEQYF.

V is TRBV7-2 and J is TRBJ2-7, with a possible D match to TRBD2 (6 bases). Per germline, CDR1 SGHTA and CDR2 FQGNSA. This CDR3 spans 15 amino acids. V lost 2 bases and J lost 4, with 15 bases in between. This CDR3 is CASSLMERGWYEQYF. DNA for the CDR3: TGTGCCAGCAGCTTAATGGAACGGGGGTGGTACGAGCAGTACTTC. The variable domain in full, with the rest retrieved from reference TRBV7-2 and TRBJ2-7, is GAGVSQSPSNKVTEKGKDVELRCDPISGHTALYWYRQSLGQGLEFLIYFQGNSAPDKSGLPSDRFSAERTGGSVSTLTIQRTQQEDSAVYLCASSLMERGWYEQYFGPGTRLTVT.

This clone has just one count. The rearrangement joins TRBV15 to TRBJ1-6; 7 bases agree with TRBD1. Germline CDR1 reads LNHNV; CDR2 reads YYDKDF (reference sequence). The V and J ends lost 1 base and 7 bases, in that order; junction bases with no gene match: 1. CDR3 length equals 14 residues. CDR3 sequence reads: CATSRGGGNSPLHF. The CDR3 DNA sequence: TGTGCCACCAGCAGAGGAGGGGGCAATTCACCCCTCCACTTT.

This CDR3 reads CASSLVGSEETQYF. Written as DNA, the CDR3 is TGCGCCAGCAGCTTGGTGGGTAGCGAAGAGACCCAGTACTTC. V usage is TRBV5-1 and J usage is TRBJ2-5; possibly TRBD2 for D (5 bases). This CDR3 comprises 14 residues. CDR1 SGHRS and CDR2 YFSETQ come from the germline V gene. Trimming took off 0 bases at V and 3 bases at J, with 9 bases between the two ends.